The next 17 T cell receptor beta chains were all read from a single sample in a study of T cell responses to AZD1222 COVID-19 vaccine. The assay was immunoSEQ multiplex PCR, and TCRdb's table has in-frame clones only and misses some. The sample holds roughly 140,000 clones, just over 85% seen once. Sample: peripheral blood, taken on day 0 of AZD1222 vaccination. The receptors were sampled from an adult in good health.

This clone was seen a few times. This chain connects TRBV6-2 or TRBV6-3 to TRBJ2-1; 8 nucleotides align to TRBD2. The CDR3 runs 16 residues. V was clipped by 6 bases and J by 3 bases; unmatched bases: 10. In germline, CDR1 is MNHEY, CDR2 SVGEGT. This chain's CDR3 is CASSSRSSGLYNEQFF. As DNA, the CDR3 is TGTGCCAGCAGCTCCAGATCTAGCGGGCTCTACAATGAGCAGTTCTTC.

This clone was counted between two and nine times. This chain uses TRBV27 with TRBJ1-6, with a tentative D call TRBD1 (6 bases). This CDR3 contains 14 residues. Deletions cut 5 bases from V and 7 bases from J, with 12 bases between. Germline CDR1 and CDR2: MNHEY and SMNVEV (reference sequence). The CDR3 nucleotides are TGTGCCAGCAGTAAGGACAGAGAAAATTCACCCCTCCACTTT. Encoded protein: CASSKDRENSPLHF.

The rearrangement uses TRBV5-4 and TRBJ1-1, with D hard to call. The germline gives CDR1 SGHNT, CDR2 YYREEE (reference sequence). V lost 2 bases to trimming and J lost 6 bases, with 11 bases between them. The CDR3 has 13 residues. CDR3 sequence: CASSFEPRSEAFF. The CDR3 DNA is TGTGCCAGCAGCTTCGAGCCAAGGTCTGAAGCTTTCTTT.

The CDR3 spells CASSVQGQGQETQYF. In DNA, the CDR3 is TGTGCCAGCAGCGTACAGGGACAGGGGCAGGAGACCCAGTACTTC. The genes are TRBV7-9 and TRBJ2-5; 10 bases match TRBD1. The germline V gene encodes CDR1 SEHNR and CDR2 FQNEAQ (reference sequence). The CDR3 runs to 15 residues. The V segment lost 5 bases and the J segment 5 bases; nucleotides outside the gene matches: 8.

The chain is built from TRBV5-1 and TRBJ1-1; no firm D call. Trimming took 4 bases from V and 5 from J, leaving 18 bases between them. CDR3 length equals 15 residues. Germline CDR1 and CDR2: SGHRS and YFSETQ. The CDR3 loop reads CASSPTDMGGTEAFF. Here the CDR3 DNA reads TGCGCCAGCAGCCCTACTGACATGGGAGGGACTGAAGCTTTCTTT.

The chain has TRBV18 and TRBJ1-1; TRBD1 might be the D (5 bases). Trimming took off 3 bases at V and 3 bases at J, with 14 bases between the two ends. CDR1 and CDR2 from the germline V gene are KGHSH and LQKENI. This CDR3 comprises 15 residues. CDR3 loop: CASSPLRDGDTEAFF. Written as DNA, the CDR3 is TGTGCCAGCTCACCCCTTCGGGACGGAGACACTGAAGCTTTCTTT.

This clone was observed a single time. The rearrangement joins TRBV5-1 to TRBJ1-2, with 7 bases aligning to TRBD1. Germline trimming cut 2 bases from V and 0 bases from J; bases unmatched to any gene: 4. Germline CDR1 reads SGHRS; CDR2 reads YFSETQ. This CDR3 contains 15 residues. The CDR3 reads CASSFGTGANYGYTF. The DNA of the CDR3 is TGCGCCAGCAGCTTTGGTACAGGGGCTAACTATGGCTACACCTTC. Complete variable domain (other parts from reference TRBV5-1 and TRBJ1-2): KAGVTQTPRYLIKTRGQQVTLSCSPISGHRSVSWYQQTPGQGLQFLFEYFSETQRNKGNFPGRFSGRQFSNSRSEMNVSTLELGDSALYLCASSFGTGANYGYTFGSGTRLTVV.

The CDR3 DNA reads TGTGCCAGCAGCTTATGGCCAGCGGAGGGCTACAATGAGCAGTTCTTC. Residues: CASSLWPAEGYNEQFF. The chain uses TRBV7-8 and TRBJ2-1, with a possible D match to TRBD2 (6 bases). Germline CDR1 and CDR2: SGHVS and FQNEAQ. This CDR3 is 16 amino acids long. Trimming left V 2 bases short and J 3 bases short, with 14 bases between.

This clone was detected only once. The chain carries TRBV30 and TRBJ1-1; D is uncertain. This CDR3 spans 14 amino acids. Germline V gene lookup returns CDR1 GTSNPN and CDR2 SVGIG (reference sequence). V shed 0 bases and J shed 8 bases, with 16 bases lying between them. DNA for the CDR3: TGTGCCTGGAGTGTTAGATTGGGCGCAGAAGAAGCTTTCTTT. Protein product: CAWSVRLGAEEAFF.

The CDR3 nucleotides read TGTGCCATCAGTACCGGTACAGGGATCGGTGAGCAGTTCTTC. This codes for CAISTGTGIGEQFF. The genes are TRBV10-3 and TRBJ2-1; D is possibly TRBD1 (6 bases). The germline V and J ends were trimmed by 5 bases and 9 bases, with 17 bases remaining between them. The germline CDR1 and CDR2 sequences are ENHRY and SYGVKD. The CDR3 has 14 amino acids.

The chain links TRBV19 to TRBJ2-4; 9 positions match TRBD1. This CDR3 region has 14 residues. CDR1 and CDR2 (germline): LNHDA, SQIVND (reference sequence). V gave up 3 bases and J gave up 9 bases; unmatched junction bases: 6. The CDR3 DNA reads TGTGCCAGTAGTATGGGACAGGGAGGTAGCATTCAGTACTTC. Encoded protein: CASSMGQGGSIQYF.

V is TRBV7-8 and J is TRBJ2-7; TRBD2 might be the D (6 bases). The CDR3 runs 15 residues. Trimming shortened V by 7 bases and J by 0 bases, and 16 bases separated the two germline ends. CDR1 and CDR2 from the germline V gene are SGHVS and FQNEAQ. CDR3 sequence: CASTADGGLSYEQYF. CDR3 DNA sequence: TGTGCCAGCACAGCCGACGGGGGACTCTCCTACGAGCAGTACTTC.

The DNA for the CDR3 is TGTGCCAGCAGTGGGGGACAGGGGTTCGGGGTCTCTGGAAACACCATATATTTT. It translates to CASSGGQGFGVSGNTIYF. The chain employs TRBV2 and TRBJ1-3; 10 bases are shared with TRBD1. The trim removed 4 bases at V and 0 bases at J, leaving 9 bases unmatched. CDR1 is SNHLY, CDR2 FYNNEI, per germline. The CDR3 contains 18 residues.

The rearrangement links TRBV15 to TRBJ2-5, with D possibly matching TRBD2 (5 bases). V dropped 0 bases and J dropped 2 bases, with 7 bases sitting between them. Per the germline V gene, CDR1 is LNHNV and CDR2 is YYDKDF (reference sequence). The length of the CDR3 is 14 residues. CDR3: CATSRELDQETQYF. Here the CDR3 DNA reads TGTGCCACCAGCAGAGAACTAGATCAAGAGACCCAGTACTTC.

This chain links TRBV6-2 or TRBV6-3 with TRBJ2-2, with TRBD2 matching over 14 bases. CDR3 length equals 18 residues. Germline CDR1 reads MNHEY; CDR2 reads SVGEGT. J lost 6 bases, V lost 5 bases, and 11 bases had no gene match. CDR3 nucleotide sequence: TGTGCCAGCAGTCCCCATTCCGGGACTAGCGGGAGCGCCGGGGAGCTGTTTTTT. Translated: CASSPHSGTSGSAGELFF.

The chain carries TRBV29-1 and TRBJ2-3, with TRBD1 as a possible D gene (5 bases). With 6 bases removed from V and 6 bases from J, the gap between germline ends came to 16 bases. Germline V gene lookup returns CDR1 SQVTM and CDR2 ANQGSEA. The CDR3 loop spans 13 amino acids. Here the CDR3 DNA reads TGCAGCGTCCAGGGTACCGCTTGGGATACGCAGTATTTT. Protein sequence: CSVQGTAWDTQYF.

This sequence joins TRBV7-2 and TRBJ1-2; 11 nucleotides align to TRBD1. CDR3 length equals 14 residues. Losses at the gene ends were 4 bases for V and 8 bases for J; bases not matched to a gene: 6. The germline gives CDR1 SGHTA, CDR2 FQGNSA. In DNA form, the CDR3 reads TGTGCCAGCAGCTCCCCGGGGACAGGGGGGGGCTACACCTTC. Translated, it gives CASSSPGTGGGYTF.